This entry lists 19 T cell receptor beta chains sequenced from one sample in a study of T cell responses to AZD1222 COVID-19 vaccine. TCRdb's copy holds only in-frame clones and misses some; the assay was immunoSEQ multiplex PCR. This sample has more than 70,000 clones, with 90% found just once. This specimen consisted of peripheral blood, obtained 28 days after the second AZD1222 dose. These receptors were taken from an adult who received the AZD1222 COVID-19 vaccine.

V usage is TRBV13 and J usage is TRBJ1-1; 7 nucleotides agree with TRBD1. CDR1 and CDR2 (germline): PRHDT, FYEKMQ (reference sequence). The CDR3 loop spans 15 amino acids. The V gene end was trimmed by 4 bases and the J gene end by 3 bases; junction bases not matched to a gene: 8. The CDR3 DNA follows: TGTGCCAGCAGCTCTTACAGGGGAGGAGACACTGAAGCTTTCTTT. Translating gives CASSSYRGGDTEAFF.

This clone showed up just a few times. This sequence joins TRBV5-4 and TRBJ1-4; D perhaps matches TRBD1 (5 bases). The CDR3 extends over 14 amino acids. The germline gives CDR1 SGHNT, CDR2 YYREEE (reference sequence). V dropped 4 bases and J dropped 8 bases, with 15 bases sitting between them. CDR3 nucleotide sequence: TGTGCCAGCAGCGTCCCGGGGCCCGGGGAAAAACTGTTTTTT. Its protein is CASSVPGPGEKLFF.

This CDR3 is CASSPGAGYTEAFF. CDR3 bases: TGTGCCAGCAGCCCGGGGGCGGGGTACACTGAAGCTTTCTTT. The rearrangement joins TRBV13 to TRBJ1-1, with a possible D match to TRBD1 (6 bases). Germline V lookup: CDR1 PRHDT, CDR2 FYEKMQ (reference sequence). This CDR3 has 14 residues. Trimming took 5 bases from V and 3 from J, leaving 13 bases between them. The variable domain in full, completed from reference TRBV13 and TRBJ1-1, reads AAGVIQSPRHLIKEKRETATLKCYPIPRHDTVYWYQQGPGQDPQFLISFYEKMQSDKGSIPDRFSAQQFSDYHSELNMSSLELGDSALYFCASSPGAGYTEAFFGQGTRLTVV.

This rearrangement joins TRBV27 to TRBJ2-2; tentatively, D is TRBD2 (6 bases). The V end lost 6 bases, the J end lost 0 bases, and 17 bases lay between the germline ends. Germline-derived CDR1 and CDR2 are MNHEY and SMNVEV (reference sequence). The CDR3 runs 17 residues. CDR3 sequence reads: CASRTHDRLANTGELFF. The CDR3 nucleotides are TGTGCCAGCAGAACTCATGACCGACTAGCGAACACCGGGGAGCTGTTTTTT.

The chain carries TRBV10-2 and TRBJ2-5; 9 nucleotides match TRBD2. Trimming took 7 bases from V and 4 from J; bases not matched to a gene: 4. The CDR3 is 13 residues long. CDR1 WSHSY and CDR2 SAAADI come from the germline V gene. In DNA, the CDR3 is TGCGCCAGCAAGCAGCGGGAGGCAGAGACCCAGTACTTC. Translation: CASKQREAETQYF.

J is TRBJ1-5 and V is TRBV3-1 (or the pseudogene TRBV3-2); the D gene is possibly TRBD1 (5 bases). Germline V gene data show CDR1 as LGHDT and CDR2 as YNNKEL (reference sequence). CDR3 length: 14 residues. Trimming took off 4 bases at V and 3 bases at J, with 10 bases between the two ends. CDR3 coding DNA: TGTGCCAGCAGCCGGGGACGGAACAATCAGCCCCAGCATTTT. Translating it yields CASSRGRNNQPQHF.

The chain uses TRBV6-5 and TRBJ1-6; perhaps TRBD1 as D (5 bases). The germline V gene has CDR1 MNHEY and CDR2 SVGAGI. CDR3 length equals 13 residues. V was clipped by 7 bases and J by 7 bases, with 11 bases between them. The CDR3 bases are TGTGCCAGCACGGGACTGCAGAATTCACCCCTCCACTTT. Its protein is CASTGLQNSPLHF.

This chain links TRBV19 with TRBJ1-1; D perhaps matches TRBD1 (6 bases). Trimming pared 7 bases from V and 5 bases from J, leaving 23 bases between. Germline V gene sequence: CDR1 LNHDA, CDR2 SQIVND (reference sequence). This CDR3 has 16 residues. The CDR3 bases are TGTGCCAGTAATTCACAGCGGGGGGCGACGGGAACTGAAGCTTTCTTT. It is translated as CASNSQRGATGTEAFF.

The chain combines TRBV4-1 with TRBJ1-4; no reliable D call. Germline V gives CDR1 MGHRA, CDR2 YSYEKL. Trimming took 3 bases from V and 0 from J, leaving 17 bases between them. The CDR3 consists of 18 residues. The CDR3 DNA is TGCGCCAGCAGCCATATGGATTGGACGGTACCAACTAATGAAAAACTGTTTTTT. Translated: CASSHMDWTVPTNEKLFF.

The V gene is TRBV6-5, the J gene TRBJ2-7; TRBD1 matches at 10 bases. The ends lost 6 bases at V and 7 bases at J; junction bases unmatched: 12. Germline V gene lookup returns CDR1 MNHEY and CDR2 SVGAGI. The CDR3 spans 15 residues. The CDR3 DNA follows: TGTGCCAGCAGCCAGACAGGGGGCGCTGGGCTGGAGCAGTACTTC. Translated: CASSQTGGAGLEQYF.

The chain carries TRBV6-5 and TRBJ1-1, with TRBD1 matching over 10 bases. The germline V gene has CDR1 MNHEY and CDR2 SVGAGI. The CDR3 contains 14 residues. J gave up 4 bases and V 7 bases, and 6 bases lay outside the gene matches. In DNA, the CDR3 is TGTGCCAGCACTCGGACAGGGGGTTTCACTGAAGCTTTCTTT. It specifies CASTRTGGFTEAFF.

The chain couples TRBV5-1 to TRBJ2-5; D may match TRBD1 or TRBD2 (5 bases each). This CDR3 spans 12 amino acids. The germline gives CDR1 SGHRS, CDR2 YFSETQ. Trimming left V 7 bases short and J 5 bases short, with 12 bases between. The CDR3 loop reads CASGTGSETQYF. The DNA for the CDR3 is TGCGCCAGCGGGACCGGTTCCGAGACCCAGTACTTC.

This clone was recorded only once. The V call is TRBV27, the J call TRBJ2-3, with a possible D match to TRBD2 (6 bases). The V gene's germline CDR1 is MNHEY and CDR2 SMNVEV (reference sequence). Trimming cost V 4 bases and J 1 base, with 9 bases left between them. The CDR3 contains 14 residues. CDR3 protein: CASSSQRGTDTQYF. For the CDR3, the DNA is TGTGCCAGCAGTTCCCAGCGGGGCACAGATACGCAGTATTTT.

The chain links TRBV6-5 to TRBJ1-4; possibly TRBD1 for D (6 bases). This CDR3 is 14 amino acids long. Trimming pared 2 bases from V and 8 bases from J, leaving 12 bases between. Germline lookup yields CDR1 MNHEY and CDR2 SVGAGI. In DNA form, the CDR3 reads TGTGCCAGCAGTTACGGGGGGGCGGGCGAAAAACTGTTTTTT. This codes for CASSYGGAGEKLFF.

This clone showed up just once. The chain joins TRBV7-3 to TRBJ2-1; D gene ambiguous. The CDR3 contains 16 residues. Germline V CDR1 and CDR2: SGHTA, FQGTGA. Trimming took 4 bases from V and 4 from J, leaving 17 bases between them. In DNA form, the CDR3 reads TGTGCCAGCAGCTCCGGGCCTCAACGCCTTTACAATGAGCAGTTCTTC. It translates to CASSSGPQRLYNEQFF.

V usage is TRBV3-1 (or the pseudogene TRBV3-2) and J usage is TRBJ2-5, with 7 bases that match TRBD2. Germline CDR1 is LGHDT and CDR2 is YNNKEL (reference sequence). V lost 4 bases to trimming and J lost 4 bases; unmatched junction nucleotides: 9. This CDR3 comprises 15 residues. DNA for the CDR3: TGTGCCAGCAGCCCTCCCCGGGGGGTCGGAGAGACCCAGTACTTC. It codes for CASSPPRGVGETQYF.

The chain recombines TRBV10-3 with TRBJ1-1, with D unclear. This CDR3 has 13 residues. Trimming stripped 10 bases from V and 3 bases from J, with 15 bases between. Per germline, CDR1 ENHRY and CDR2 SYGVKD. CDR3 sequence reads: CATGARIDTEAFF. In DNA, the CDR3 is TGTGCCACCGGCGCGAGGATAGACACTGAAGCTTTCTTT.

The chain links TRBV7-3 to TRBJ1-1; D is uncertain. V shed 5 bases and J shed 1 base, with 8 bases lying between them. There are 13 residues in the CDR3. Germline CDR1 SGHTA, CDR2 FQGTGA. The CDR3: CASSRTANTEAFF. Written as DNA, the CDR3 is TGTGCCAGCAGCCGAACAGCGAACACTGAAGCTTTCTTT.

This rearrangement joins TRBV18 to TRBJ2-2; 7 bases line up with TRBD1. V lost 5 bases, J lost 4 bases, and 7 bases stayed unmatched. The CDR3 length is 15 residues. Germline CDR1 reads KGHSH; CDR2 reads LQKENI. CDR3: CASSSDRAGTGELFF. In nucleotides, the CDR3 is TGTGCCAGCTCATCTGACAGGGCCGGCACCGGGGAGCTGTTTTTT.